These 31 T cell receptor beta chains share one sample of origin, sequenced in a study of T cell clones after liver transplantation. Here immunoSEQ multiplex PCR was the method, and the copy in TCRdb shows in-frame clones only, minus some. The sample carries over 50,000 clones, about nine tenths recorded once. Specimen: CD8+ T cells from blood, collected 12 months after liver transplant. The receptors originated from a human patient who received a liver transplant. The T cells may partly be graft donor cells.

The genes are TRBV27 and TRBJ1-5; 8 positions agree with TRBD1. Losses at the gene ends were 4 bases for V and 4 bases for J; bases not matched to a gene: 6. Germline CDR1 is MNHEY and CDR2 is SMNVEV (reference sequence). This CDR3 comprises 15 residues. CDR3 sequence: CASSYDRGINQPQHF. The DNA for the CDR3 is TGTGCCAGCAGTTACGACAGGGGTATTAATCAGCCCCAGCATTTT.

CDR3 sequence: CASSDQGAGELFF. CDR3 nucleotide sequence: TGTGCCAGCAGCGACCAGGGGGCCGGGGAGCTGTTTTTT. V is TRBV9 and J is TRBJ2-2; 7 positions agree with TRBD1. The CDR3 sequence is 13 residues long. The ends lost 3 bases at V and 6 bases at J; junction bases unmatched: 2. The germline gives CDR1 SGDLS, CDR2 YYNGEE.

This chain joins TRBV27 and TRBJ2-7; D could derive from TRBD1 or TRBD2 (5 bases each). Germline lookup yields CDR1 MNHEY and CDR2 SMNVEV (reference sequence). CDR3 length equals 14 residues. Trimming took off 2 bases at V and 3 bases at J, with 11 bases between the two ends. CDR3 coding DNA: TGTGCCAGCAGTTTAGCCGGGACCAACTACGAGCAGTACTTC. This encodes CASSLAGTNYEQYF.

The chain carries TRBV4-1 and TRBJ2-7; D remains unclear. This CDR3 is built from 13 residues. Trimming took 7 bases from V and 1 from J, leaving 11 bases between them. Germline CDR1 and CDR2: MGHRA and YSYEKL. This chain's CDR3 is CASKKEASYEQYF. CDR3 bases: TGCGCCAGCAAGAAAGAAGCTTCCTACGAGCAGTACTTC.

CDR3 protein: CASSLEWTEAFF. In DNA form, the CDR3 reads TGTGCCAGCAGCTTAGAGTGGACTGAAGCTTTCTTT. V is TRBV7-9 and J is TRBJ1-1; D gene ambiguous. The V gene's germline CDR1 is SEHNR and CDR2 FQNEAQ (reference sequence). The V end was cut by 1 base, the J end by 5 bases, with 5 bases between. The CDR3 has 12 residues.

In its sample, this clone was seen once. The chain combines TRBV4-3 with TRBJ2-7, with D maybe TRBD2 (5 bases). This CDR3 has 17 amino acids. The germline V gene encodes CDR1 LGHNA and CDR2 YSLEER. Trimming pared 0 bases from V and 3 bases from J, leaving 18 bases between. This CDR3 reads CASSQEPPHRGFYEQYF. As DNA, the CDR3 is TGCGCCAGCAGCCAAGAACCCCCACACCGGGGTTTCTACGAGCAGTACTTC.

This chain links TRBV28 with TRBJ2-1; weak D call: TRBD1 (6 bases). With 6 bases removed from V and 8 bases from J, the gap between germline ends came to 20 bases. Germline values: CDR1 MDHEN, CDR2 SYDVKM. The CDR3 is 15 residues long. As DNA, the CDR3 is TGTGCCAGCAGCCTCCCGGGACAAACGCCCTATGAGCAGTTCTTC. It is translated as CASSLPGQTPYEQFF.

CDR3 amino acids: CASSPRTGGYYGYTF. CDR3 DNA sequence: TGTGCCAGCAGCCCAAGGACAGGGGGATACTATGGCTACACCTTC. This chain connects TRBV11-2 to TRBJ1-2; TRBD1 matches at 10 bases. The CDR3 length is 15 residues. In germline, CDR1 is SGHAT, CDR2 FQNNGV. The ends lost 5 bases at V and 3 bases at J; junction bases unmatched: 6. The whole variable domain, remainder taken from reference TRBV11-2 and TRBJ1-2, is EAGVAQSPRYKIIEKRQSVAFWCNPISGHATLYWYQQILGQGPKLLIQFQNNGVVDDSQLPKDRFSAERLKGVDSTLKIQPAKLEDSAVYLCASSPRTGGYYGYTFGSGTRLTVV.

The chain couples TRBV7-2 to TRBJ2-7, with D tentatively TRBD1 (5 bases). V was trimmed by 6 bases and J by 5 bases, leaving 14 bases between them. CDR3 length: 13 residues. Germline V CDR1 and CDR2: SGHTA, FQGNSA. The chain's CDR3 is CASSFSGNHEQYF. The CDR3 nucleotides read TGTGCCAGCAGTTTCTCAGGGAACCACGAGCAGTACTTC.

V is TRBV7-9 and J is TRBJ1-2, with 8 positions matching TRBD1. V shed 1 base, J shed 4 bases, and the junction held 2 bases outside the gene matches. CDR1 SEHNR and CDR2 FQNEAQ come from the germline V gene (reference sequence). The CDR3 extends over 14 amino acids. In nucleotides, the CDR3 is TGTGCCAGCAGCTTAGAGACAGGGGCCTATGGCTACACCTTC. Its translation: CASSLETGAYGYTF.

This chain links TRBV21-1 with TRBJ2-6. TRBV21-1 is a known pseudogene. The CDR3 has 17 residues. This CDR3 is CASSKTDVCSGANVLTF. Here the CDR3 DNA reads TGTGCCAGCAGCAAAACGGACGTCTGCTCTGGGGCCAACGTCCTGACTTTC.

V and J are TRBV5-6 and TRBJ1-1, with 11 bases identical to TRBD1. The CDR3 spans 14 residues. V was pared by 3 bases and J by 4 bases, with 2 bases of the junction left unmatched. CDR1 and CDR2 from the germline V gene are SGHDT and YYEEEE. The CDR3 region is CASSSGTGGTEAFF. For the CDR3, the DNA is TGTGCCAGCAGCTCCGGGACAGGGGGCACTGAAGCTTTCTTT. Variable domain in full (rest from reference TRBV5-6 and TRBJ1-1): DAGVTQSPTHLIKTRGQQVTLRCSPKSGHDTVSWYQQALGQGPQFIFQYYEEEERQRGNFPDRFSGHQFPNYSSELNVNALLLGDSALYLCASSSGTGGTEAFFGQGTRLTVV.

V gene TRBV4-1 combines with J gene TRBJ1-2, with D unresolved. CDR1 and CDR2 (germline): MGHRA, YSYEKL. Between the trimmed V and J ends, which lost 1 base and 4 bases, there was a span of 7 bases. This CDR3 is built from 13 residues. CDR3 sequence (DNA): TGCGCCAGCAGCCAAGGCGGAGTCTATGGCTACACCTTC. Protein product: CASSQGGVYGYTF.

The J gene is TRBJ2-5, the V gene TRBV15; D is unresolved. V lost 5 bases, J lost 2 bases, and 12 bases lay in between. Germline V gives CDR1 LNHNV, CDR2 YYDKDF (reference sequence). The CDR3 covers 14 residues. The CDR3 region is CATSLGWLQETQYF. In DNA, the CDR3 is TGTGCCACCAGCTTGGGGTGGCTACAAGAGACCCAGTACTTC.

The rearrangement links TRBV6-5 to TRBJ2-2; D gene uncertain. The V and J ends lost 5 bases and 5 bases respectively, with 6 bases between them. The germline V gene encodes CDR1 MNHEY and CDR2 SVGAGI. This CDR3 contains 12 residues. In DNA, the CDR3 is TGTGCCAGCAGTCCTATGACCGGGGAGCTGTTTTTT. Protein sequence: CASSPMTGELFF.

The CDR3 reads CASSPDGVNQPQHF. For the CDR3, the DNA is TGTGCCAGCAGCCCGGACGGGGTCAATCAGCCCCAGCATTTT. This rearrangement joins TRBV28 to TRBJ1-5, with no clear D. Germline assignment: CDR1 MDHEN and CDR2 SYDVKM. The CDR3 length is 14 residues. Between the trimmed V and J ends, which lost 6 bases and 3 bases, there was a span of 12 bases.

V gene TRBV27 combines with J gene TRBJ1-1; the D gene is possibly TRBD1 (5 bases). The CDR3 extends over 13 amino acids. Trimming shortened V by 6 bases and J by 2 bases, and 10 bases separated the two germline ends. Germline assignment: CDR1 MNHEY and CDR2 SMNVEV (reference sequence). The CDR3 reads CASSPGSNTEAFF. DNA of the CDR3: TGTGCCAGCAGCCCAGGGAGTAACACTGAAGCTTTCTTT.

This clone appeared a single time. Here the CDR3 reads CASSVWDTHEQYF. The CDR3 nucleotides are TGTGCCAGCAGCGTTTGGGACACCCACGAGCAGTACTTC. The J gene is TRBJ2-7, the V gene TRBV5-5; perhaps TRBD1 as D (6 bases). Germline lookup yields CDR1 SGHKS and CDR2 YYEKEE (reference sequence). CDR3 size: 13 residues. V was cut by 4 bases and J by 5 bases, with 13 bases left in between.

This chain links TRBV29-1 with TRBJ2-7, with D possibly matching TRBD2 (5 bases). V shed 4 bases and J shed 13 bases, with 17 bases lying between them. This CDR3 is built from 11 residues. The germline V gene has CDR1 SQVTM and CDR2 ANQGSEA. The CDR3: CSVGGSGPFYF. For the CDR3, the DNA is TGCAGCGTTGGCGGGTCCGGGCCCTTCTACTTC.

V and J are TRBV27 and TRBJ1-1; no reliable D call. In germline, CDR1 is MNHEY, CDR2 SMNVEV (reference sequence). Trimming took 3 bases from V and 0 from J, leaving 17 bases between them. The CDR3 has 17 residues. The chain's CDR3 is CASSLGAGSSMNTEAFF. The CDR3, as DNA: TGTGCCAGCAGTTTGGGAGCGGGAAGTAGCATGAACACTGAAGCTTTCTTT.

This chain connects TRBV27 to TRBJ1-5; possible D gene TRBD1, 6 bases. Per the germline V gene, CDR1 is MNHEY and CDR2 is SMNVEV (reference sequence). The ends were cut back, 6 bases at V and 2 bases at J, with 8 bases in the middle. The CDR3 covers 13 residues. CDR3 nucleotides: TGTGCCAGCAGGAGGGGGGGCAATCAGCCCCAGCATTTT. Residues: CASRRGGNQPQHF.

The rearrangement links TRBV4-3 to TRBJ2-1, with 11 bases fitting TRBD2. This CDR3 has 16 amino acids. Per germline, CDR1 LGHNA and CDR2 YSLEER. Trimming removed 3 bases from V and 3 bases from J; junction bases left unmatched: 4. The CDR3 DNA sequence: TGCGCCAGCAGCCATAATAGCGGGAGGGTCTACAATGAGCAGTTCTTC. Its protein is CASSHNSGRVYNEQFF.

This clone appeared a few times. CDR3 residues: CASSPPLSYEQYF. CDR3 nucleotides: TGTGCCAGCAGCCCCCCCCTCTCCTACGAGCAGTACTTC. The J gene is TRBJ2-7, the V gene TRBV11-2; D gene ambiguous. Germline V lookup: CDR1 SGHAT, CDR2 FQNNGV. Trimming took 5 bases from V and 0 from J, leaving 8 bases between them. This CDR3 has 13 amino acids.

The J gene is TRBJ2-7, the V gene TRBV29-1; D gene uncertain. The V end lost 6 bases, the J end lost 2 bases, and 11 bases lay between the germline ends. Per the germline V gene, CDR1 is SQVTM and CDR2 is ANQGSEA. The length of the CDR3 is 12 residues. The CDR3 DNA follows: TGCAGCGTAGGGCCCACGACCTACGAGCAGTACTTC. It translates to CSVGPTTYEQYF.

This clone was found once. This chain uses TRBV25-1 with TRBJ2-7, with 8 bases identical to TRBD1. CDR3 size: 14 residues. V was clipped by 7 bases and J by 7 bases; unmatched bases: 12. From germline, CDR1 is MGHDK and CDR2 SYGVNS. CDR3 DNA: TGTGCCAGCACCCCGGGACAGGCTCTGAAGGAGCAGTACTTC. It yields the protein CASTPGQALKEQYF.

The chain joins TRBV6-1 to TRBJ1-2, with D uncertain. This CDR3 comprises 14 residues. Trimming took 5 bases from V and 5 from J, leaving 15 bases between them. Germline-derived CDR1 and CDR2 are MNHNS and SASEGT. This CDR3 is CASSLVAPNYGYTF. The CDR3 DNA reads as TGTGCCAGCAGTTTGGTGGCTCCGAATTATGGCTACACCTTC.

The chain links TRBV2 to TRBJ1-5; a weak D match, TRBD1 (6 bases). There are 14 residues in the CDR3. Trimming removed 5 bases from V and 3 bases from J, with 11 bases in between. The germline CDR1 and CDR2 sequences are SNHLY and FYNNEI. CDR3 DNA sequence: TGTGCCAGCAGTACCGGACAGCACAATCAGCCCCAGCATTTT. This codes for CASSTGQHNQPQHF.

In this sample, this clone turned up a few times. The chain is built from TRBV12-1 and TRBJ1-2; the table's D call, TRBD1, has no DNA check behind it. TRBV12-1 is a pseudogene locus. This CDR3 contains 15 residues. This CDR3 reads CASSIGTGGYYGYTF. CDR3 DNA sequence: TGTGCCAGCAGCATAGGGACAGGGGGCTACTATGGCTACACCTTC.

CDR3 amino acids: CASSRLAGGPGETQYF. As DNA, the CDR3 is TGTGCCAGCAGTCGTTTAGCGGGAGGGCCGGGGGAGACCCAGTACTTC. The chain links TRBV2 to TRBJ2-5; 11 bases line up with TRBD2. With 5 bases clipped from V and 5 bases from J, the junction kept 10 bases outside the gene matches. CDR3 length equals 16 residues. Per the germline V gene, CDR1 is SNHLY and CDR2 is FYNNEI.

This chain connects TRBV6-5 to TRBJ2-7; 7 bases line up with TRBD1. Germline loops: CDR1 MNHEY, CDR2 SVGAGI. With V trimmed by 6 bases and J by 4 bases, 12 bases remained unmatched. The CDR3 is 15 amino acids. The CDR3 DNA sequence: TGTGCCAGCAGCAATTTTGGACAGGAACTGTACGAGCAGTACTTC. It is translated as CASSNFGQELYEQYF.

Here the CDR3 reads CASGLSGLGYTF. The CDR3 DNA reads as TGTGCTAGTGGTTTATCGGGGTTGGGCTACACCTTC. V gene TRBV12-5 combines with J gene TRBJ1-2, with unresolved D. CDR3 length: 12 residues. The V gene lost 3 bases and the J gene lost 8 bases, with 10 bases spanning the gap. Germline assignment: CDR1 LGHNT and CDR2 FRNRAP.